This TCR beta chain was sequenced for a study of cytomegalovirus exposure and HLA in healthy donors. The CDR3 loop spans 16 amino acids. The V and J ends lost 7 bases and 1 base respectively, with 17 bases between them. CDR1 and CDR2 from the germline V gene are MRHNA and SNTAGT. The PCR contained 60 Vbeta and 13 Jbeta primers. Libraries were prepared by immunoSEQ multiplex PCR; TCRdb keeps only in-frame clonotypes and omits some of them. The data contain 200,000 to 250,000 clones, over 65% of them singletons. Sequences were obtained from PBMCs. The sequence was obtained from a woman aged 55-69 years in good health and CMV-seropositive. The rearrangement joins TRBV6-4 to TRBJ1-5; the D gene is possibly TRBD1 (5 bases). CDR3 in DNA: TGTGCCAGCATGGTCGACAGAACCCCAAGCAATCAGCCCCAGCATTTT. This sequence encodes CASMVDRTPSNQPQHF.